Below are 29 T cell receptor beta chains sequenced from a single sample in a study of T cells in Graves' hyperthyroidism and ophthalmopathy. The source material, RNA transcripts, was used to amplify TCR beta CDR3 regions. Primed by the HTBI set, a first-round RT-PCR was run on the TCR CDR3. Using its own MiXCR run on the multiplex PCR reads, TCRdb lists one record per CDR3 protein. The sample lists some 600,000 distinct CDR3 sequences; roughly 14% were seen once. Sequenced input: blood. These receptors were taken from a woman in her 30s with Graves' hyperthyroidism that later progressed to Graves' ophthalmopathy.

This clonotype has ten or more counts. The chain carries TRBV27 and TRBJ2-1; D is unresolved. Per germline, CDR1 MNHEY and CDR2 SMNVEV (reference sequence). Trimming left V 2 bases short and J 5 bases short, with 10 bases between. The CDR3 loop spans 14 amino acids. CDR3 amino acids: CASSLGSVDNEQFF. The CDR3 region has the DNA TGTGCCAGCAGTTTAGGATCCGTGGACAATGAGCAGTTCTTC.

The sample holds many counts of this clonotype. The chain employs TRBV28 and TRBJ1-5; possible D gene TRBD1, 5 bases. The CDR3 contains 17 residues. Trimming pared 6 bases from V and 3 bases from J, leaving 21 bases between. Germline-derived CDR1 and CDR2 are MDHEN and SYDVKM. The chain's CDR3 is CASRKQGLRISNQPQHF. CDR3 nucleotide sequence: TGTGCCAGCAGAAAGCAGGGACTCCGAATCTCCAATCAGCCCCAGCATTTT.

This clonotype was seen repeatedly, ten times or more. V is TRBV29-1 and J is TRBJ2-1; 7 nucleotides line up with TRBD2. CDR1 and CDR2 from the germline V gene are SQVTM and ANQGSEA. V dropped 6 bases and J dropped 0; count of bases not matched to a gene: 8. This CDR3 is built from 15 residues. CDR3 amino acids: CSVKLGGSSYNEQFF. The DNA of the CDR3 is TGCAGCGTAAAGCTTGGCGGGAGCTCCTACAATGAGCAGTTCTTC.

The chain has TRBV10-3 and TRBJ2-2; D is perhaps TRBD2 (6 bases). CDR3 size: 15 residues. V was pared by 4 bases and J by 0 bases, with 9 bases between. Germline CDR1 and CDR2: ENHRY and SYGVKD. This CDR3 reads CAISVEGANTGELFF. For the CDR3, the DNA is TGTGCCATCAGTGTGGAGGGAGCGAACACCGGGGAGCTGTTTTTT.

This clonotype was counted ten times or more. This chain links TRBV3-1 with TRBJ2-1; no reliable D call. The CDR3 consists of 13 residues. Germline CDR1 is LGHDT and CDR2 is YNNKEL (reference sequence). The V end was cut by 0 bases, the J end by 12 bases, with 12 bases between. CDR3 sequence reads: CASSQEQGVGQFF. For the CDR3, the DNA is TGTGCCAGCAGCCAAGAACAAGGCGTTGGGCAGTTCTTC.

This sequence joins TRBV3-1 and TRBJ2-6; weak D call: TRBD1 (6 bases). CDR3 length equals 17 residues. V was trimmed by 1 base and J by 2 bases, leaving 12 bases between them. The germline V gene encodes CDR1 LGHDT and CDR2 YNNKEL (reference sequence). CDR3 amino acids: CASSQAGTGTGANVLTF. The CDR3 DNA follows: TGTGCCAGCAGCCAAGCTGGTACAGGGACTGGGGCCAACGTCCTGACTTTC. The variable domain in full, completed from reference TRBV3-1 and TRBJ2-6, reads DTAVSQTPKYLVTQMGNDKSIKCEQNLGHDTMYWYKQDSKKFLKIMFSYNNKELIINETVPNRFSPKSPDKAHLNLHINSLELGDSAVYFCASSQAGTGTGANVLTFGAGSRLTVL.

This clonotype was counted ten times or more. V gene TRBV9 combines with J gene TRBJ2-5; the match to TRBD1 covers 9 bases. Germline V gene lookup returns CDR1 SGDLS and CDR2 YYNGEE. The ends lost 0 bases at V and 4 bases at J; junction bases unmatched: 4. The CDR3 contains 15 residues. This CDR3 is CASSVGGQGVETQYF. Here the CDR3 DNA reads TGTGCCAGCAGCGTAGGGGGACAGGGAGTAGAGACCCAGTACTTC.

Notes on this clonotype: This may be a read error: a much more frequent sequence differs by one nucleotide. Since the CDR3 does not end with the conserved phenylalanine or tryptophan, this likely comes from a read error. The chain recombines TRBV29-1 with TRBJ2-5, with D perhaps assigned TRBD1 or TRBD2 (6 bases each). Germline loops: CDR1 SQVTM, CDR2 ANQGSEA. The CDR3 runs to 13 residues. The ends were cut back, 4 bases at V and 4 bases at J, with 13 bases in the middle. CDR3 amino acids: CSVGAGGGETQYV. DNA of the CDR3: TGCAGCGTTGGGGCAGGAGGGGGAGAGACCCAGTACGTC.

This clonotype was picked up many times. This sequence joins TRBV7-2 and TRBJ2-1; 10 nucleotides match TRBD2. In germline, CDR1 is SGHTA, CDR2 FQGNSA. CDR3 size: 15 residues. Trimming at V came to 1 base and at J to 8 bases, leaving 5 bases not matched to a gene. The CDR3 DNA reads as TGTGCCAGCAGCTTAGGTAGCGGGAGGTTATATGAGCAGTTCTTC. Its translation: CASSLGSGRLYEQFF.

This clonotype was observed at least ten times. This chain uses TRBV27 with TRBJ2-3; a possible D gene is TRBD2 (6 bases). V was trimmed by 2 bases and J by 6 bases, leaving 15 bases between them. There are 15 residues in the CDR3. Germline lookup yields CDR1 MNHEY and CDR2 SMNVEV (reference sequence). CDR3 sequence (DNA): TGTGCCAGCAGTTTAATTCAGGCCGCGGGGGATACGCAGTATTTT. This translates into CASSLIQAAGDTQYF.

This rearrangement joins TRBV7-2 to TRBJ1-1; tentative D call: TRBD1 (5 bases). There are 14 residues in the CDR3. Trimming took 5 bases from V and 5 from J, leaving 15 bases between them. Germline-derived CDR1 and CDR2 are SGHTA and FQGNSA. The CDR3 reads CASSPRGSSTEAFF. CDR3 nucleotides: TGTGCCAGCAGCCCACGGGGCTCGTCTACTGAAGCTTTCTTT. Filled out from reference TRBV7-2 and TRBJ1-1, the complete variable domain reads GAGVSQSPSNKVTEKGKDVELRCDPISGHTALYWYRQSLGQGLEFLIYFQGNSAPDKSGLPSDRFSAERTGGSVSTLTIQRTQQEDSAVYLCASSPRGSSTEAFFGQGTRLTVV.

This clonotype was seen more than once but under ten times. J is TRBJ2-7 and V is TRBV29-1, with TRBD1 matching over 8 bases. V shed 7 bases and J 7 bases; nucleotides not matched to a gene: 12. CDR3 length: 13 residues. CDR1 SQVTM and CDR2 ANQGSEA come from the germline V gene. The DNA of the CDR3 is TGCAGCGCCAGGACAGGGCAACTGGGGGAGCAGTACTTC. Amino acid sequence: CSARTGQLGEQYF.

This clonotype was seen at least ten times. The chain employs TRBV7-8 and TRBJ1-4; TRBD1 matches at 10 bases. The germline V gene encodes CDR1 SGHVS and CDR2 FQNEAQ. This CDR3 spans 14 amino acids. Unmatched junction bases numbered 5, after V lost 5 bases and J lost 8 bases. The CDR3 DNA reads TGTGCCAGCAGCCTCGGGACAGGGGAAGAAAAACTGTTTTTT. Its translation is CASSLGTGEEKLFF.

This chain links TRBV5-6 with TRBJ1-4, with 8 bases aligning to TRBD1. CDR1 SGHDT and CDR2 YYEEEE come from the germline V gene. This CDR3 has 16 residues. V was pared by 3 bases and J by 8 bases, with 12 bases of the junction left unmatched. CDR3 region: CASSSPSTGAGEKLFF. Here the CDR3 DNA reads TGTGCCAGCAGCTCCCCCTCGACAGGGGCAGGGGAAAAACTGTTTTTT.

Remarks on this clonotype: Since a much larger clone is just one base distant, this may be a read error. Without the conserved terminal phenylalanine or tryptophan, this CDR3 likely stems from a read error. The V and J genes are TRBV12-3 or TRBV12-4 and TRBJ1-3; 9 bases are a match to TRBD1. The J segment lost 2 bases and the V segment lost 5 bases, leaving 1 base of the junction unmatched. The CDR3 is 14 residues long. In nucleotides, the CDR3 is TGTGCCAGCAGTCGGACAGGGGCTGGAAACACCATATATTCT. It encodes CASSRTGAGNTIYS.

Concerning this clonotype: This may stem from a read error, because a much larger clone lies one nucleotide away. CDR3 coding DNA: TGTGCCAGCGGTTACTCTGGGGGAGTGACGAATACGCAGTATTTT. Translation gives CASGYSGGVTNTQYF. The chain joins TRBV12-3 or TRBV12-4 to TRBJ2-3; D could derive from TRBD1 or TRBD2 (5 bases each). The CDR3 length is 15 residues. V was clipped by 8 bases and J by 7 bases, with 22 bases between them.

The chain links TRBV6-2 or TRBV6-3 to TRBJ2-4, with 9 bases fitting TRBD2. Germline CDR1 MNHEY, CDR2 SVGEGT. This CDR3 has 17 residues. Unmatched junction bases numbered 8, after V lost 0 bases and J lost 5 bases. The CDR3 coding sequence is TGTGCCAGCAGTTACTCTGCAGGCGGGGGGGGGGAAAACATTCAGTACTTC. Protein product: CASSYSAGGGGENIQYF.

This chain links TRBV30 with TRBJ1-1; maybe TRBD1 (5 bases). This CDR3 is built from 14 residues. Per the germline V gene, CDR1 is GTSNPN and CDR2 is SVGIG (reference sequence). V was shortened by 3 bases and J by 1 base, with 12 bases between the two germline ends. CDR3 in amino acids: CAWRRPTGNTEAFF. The CDR3 DNA is TGTGCCTGGAGAAGACCTACAGGGAACACTGAAGCTTTCTTT.

This clonotype appeared many times. The chain joins TRBV29-1 to TRBJ1-1; 7 nucleotides line up with TRBD1. The CDR3 spans 13 residues. CDR1 is SQVTM, CDR2 ANQGSEA, per germline. Unmatched junction bases numbered 5, after V lost 7 bases and J lost 0 bases. The CDR3 bases are TGCAGCGGTGCGGGACAGTTGAACACTGAAGCTTTCTTT. Translating gives CSGAGQLNTEAFF.

This clonotype was seen repeatedly, ten times or more. This chain links TRBV19 with TRBJ1-2, with 12 nucleotides matching TRBD1. The V and J ends lost 6 bases and 13 bases, in that order; junction bases with no gene match: 9. Germline V CDR1 and CDR2: LNHDA, SQIVND (reference sequence). The CDR3 covers 13 residues. Here the CDR3 reads CASSSGTGGVSTF. CDR3 sequence (DNA): TGTGCCAGTAGCTCCGGGACAGGGGGCGTATCCACCTTC.

This clonotype came up many times. V and J are TRBV3-1 and TRBJ1-2; no clear D gene. The CDR3 spans 13 residues. Trimming removed 0 bases at V and 7 bases at J, with 9 bases between. The germline gives CDR1 LGHDT, CDR2 YNNKEL (reference sequence). The CDR3 spells CASSQDHGSGYTF. The CDR3 DNA is TGTGCCAGCAGCCAAGATCATGGGTCTGGCTACACCTTC.

With regard to this clonotype: This may arise from a read error, as a much more abundant clone is one base away. This chain links TRBV27 with TRBJ2-1; TRBD2 might be the D (5 bases). Trimming removed 3 bases from V and 8 bases from J, with 11 bases in between. This CDR3 is built from 13 residues. The germline CDR1 and CDR2 sequences are MNHEY and SMNVEV (reference sequence). The CDR3, as DNA: TGTGCCAGCAGTTTGTGGGAGCGCGATGAGCAGTTCTTC. Its translation is CASSLWERDEQFF.

V usage is TRBV29-1 and J usage is TRBJ2-3; 10 bases match TRBD2. V lost 2 bases, J lost 0 bases, and 2 bases stayed unmatched. Germline V gene sequence: CDR1 SQVTM, CDR2 ANQGSEA. The CDR3 is 15 residues long. The CDR3 DNA follows: TGCAGCGTTGAAATACTAGCGGGGAGCACAGATACGCAGTATTTT. This gives the protein CSVEILAGSTDTQYF.

Only a few counts were recorded for this clonotype. This chain joins TRBV19 and TRBJ2-4; D is ambiguous. V lost 6 bases to trimming and J lost 10 bases, with 7 bases between them. Per the germline V gene, CDR1 is LNHDA and CDR2 is SQIVND (reference sequence). The length of the CDR3 is 10 residues. The CDR3 loop reads CASSGSIQYF. In DNA, the CDR3 is TGTGCCAGTAGCGGTAGTATTCAGTACTTC. The full variable domain, in which reference TRBV19 and TRBJ2-4 provide the parts outside the CDR3, is DGGITQSPKYLFRKEGQNVTLSCEQNLNHDAMYWYRQDPGQGLRLIYYSQIVNDFQKGDIAEGYSVSREKKESFPLTVTSAQKNPTAFYLCASSGSIQYFGAGTRLSVL.

This clonotype showed up many times. The chain employs TRBV29-1 and TRBJ2-3, with D maybe TRBD2 (6 bases). In germline, CDR1 is SQVTM, CDR2 ANQGSEA. V lost 1 base, J lost 3 bases, and 11 bases lay in between. There are 14 residues in the CDR3. The CDR3 protein is CSVEVTGGTDTQYF. The CDR3, as DNA: TGCAGCGTTGAAGTTACAGGAGGGACAGATACGCAGTATTTT.

There are many counts of this clonotype. The chain employs TRBV12-5 and TRBJ1-1; D gene uncertain. The length of the CDR3 is 13 residues. The germline V gene has CDR1 LGHNT and CDR2 FRNRAP. V was clipped by 11 bases and J by 5 bases, with 18 bases between them. The CDR3 bases are TGTGCTTCTGGCCGGGCTATGGGGACTGAAGCTTTCTTT. It is translated as CASGRAMGTEAFF.

Ten or more counts support this clonotype. The chain recombines TRBV24-1 with TRBJ2-1, with 11 bases fitting TRBD2. CDR1 and CDR2 from the germline V gene are KGHDR and SFDVKD. With V trimmed by 2 bases and J by 7 bases, 9 bases remained unmatched. The CDR3 runs 17 residues. This CDR3 reads CATSDSITSGSINEQFF. CDR3 DNA: TGTGCCACCAGTGATTCAATCACTAGCGGGAGTATTAATGAGCAGTTCTTC.

In its sample, this clonotype was seen many times. This chain uses TRBV14 with TRBJ2-1; 7 bases are shared with TRBD1. Germline CDR1 and CDR2: SGHDN and FVKESK. This CDR3 spans 15 amino acids. The V gene end was trimmed by 4 bases and the J gene end by 3 bases; junction bases not matched to a gene: 6. The CDR3 region has the DNA TGTGCCAGCAGCCTCCAGGGGGACCACTACAATGAGCAGTTCTTC. Residues: CASSLQGDHYNEQFF.

Details on this clonotype: Germline and junction disagree at one end, which may indicate a read error. This sequence joins TRBV10-3 and TRBJ2-1; TRBD2 matches at 14 bases. The CDR3 spans 18 residues. Germline V gene lookup returns CDR1 ENHRY and CDR2 SYGVKD. CDR3 nucleotide sequence: TGTGCCATCAGTGCTGGACTAGCGGGAGGTAGGACCTACAATAAGCAGTTCTTC. As protein: CAISAGLAGGRTYNKQFF.